This T cell receptor beta chain is drawn from a study of blood T cell repertoires in COVID-19. Sequenced by immunoSEQ multiplex PCR; TCRdb stores in-frame clones only, minus some. This table has hundreds of thousands of clones, roughly 85% appearing once. The CDR3 spans 13 residues. In germline, CDR1 is SSHAT, CDR2 FNYEAQ (reference sequence). Concerning this clone: A junction boundary mismatches the germline segment, possibly from a read error.

The sample taken for sequencing was peripheral blood. V gene TRBV7-7 combines with J gene TRBJ2-3; D is perhaps TRBD2 (6 bases). This sequence was found in a human donor in a cohort sampled during active COVID-19. Here the CDR3 DNA reads TGTGCTAGCAGCTCCGGGACTACAGATACGCAGTATTTT. Translation: CASSSGTTDTQYF.